These 14 T cell receptor beta chains share one sample of origin, sequenced in a study of tumor-infiltrating lymphocytes in primary liver carcinoma. The source material, about 19-30 mg of unsorted bulk tissue, was used to co-extract RNA and DNA. A constant-region primer primed TCR beta cDNA synthesis from about 490 ng of total RNA. Three rounds of nested multiplex PCR with slightly modified ARM-PCR produced TCR beta libraries. Primers for the first two PCR rounds were TRBV1-TRBV30 forward primers and a C-beta reverse primer (approximately 9 cycles per round). TCRdb reanalysed the multiplex PCR reads using MiXCR and keeps one entry per CDR3 protein. The sample consists of more than 100,000 distinct CDR3 sequences, nearly 70% of them appearing once. The sample was tumor-adjacent normal liver tissue. Every receptor here comes from a woman aged 55-75 years with primary liver carcinoma and hepatitis B virus infection.

Concerning this clonotype itself: The germline gene is not matched at one end of the junction; a read error may be the cause. The CDR3 coding sequence is TGTGCCAGCTGCTTAGGATGTTCCGGGGACTACGAGCAGTACTTC. Protein product: CASCLGCSGDYEQYF. The chain employs TRBV5-5 and TRBJ2-7; D perhaps matches TRBD2 (5 bases). This CDR3 has 15 residues. Germline V gene sequence: CDR1 SGHKS, CDR2 YYEKEE (reference sequence).

This clonotype occurred a few times. A read error may account for a junction end that differs from germline. J is TRBJ2-3 and V is TRBV30; tentatively, D is TRBD1 (6 bases). The CDR3 is 17 residues long. From germline, CDR1 is GTSNPN and CDR2 SVGIG (reference sequence). The CDR3 loop is CAWSGPPTGTSTDTRYF. In nucleotides, the CDR3 is TGTGCCTGGAGTGGTCCGCCGACAGGAACCTCCACAGATACGCGGTATTTT.

This clonotype was detected many times. The CDR3 spells CASSESRLGGNEQFF. The DNA of the CDR3 is TGCGCCAGCAGTGAGTCGCGGCTAGGGGGCAATGAGCAGTTCTTC. The chain employs TRBV10-2 and TRBJ2-1; D may be TRBD1 (6 bases). Trimming removed 0 bases at V and 6 bases at J, with 12 bases between. CDR3 size: 15 residues. Germline V gene sequence: CDR1 WSHSY, CDR2 SAAADI.

This clonotype was detected a few times. A much more abundant neighbour one base away suggests this may be a read error. The rearrangement uses TRBV6-2 or TRBV6-3 and TRBJ1-2; D not certain. The CDR3 loop spans 12 amino acids. Germline-derived CDR1 and CDR2 are MNHEY and SVGEGT. This CDR3 is CVSSYSGGGYTF. The CDR3 DNA reads as TGTGTCAGCAGTTACTCCGGTGGAGGCTACACCTTC.

Of note for this clonotype: A read error may produce the germline difference seen at one junction end. This chain connects TRBV29-1 to TRBJ2-7; TRBD2 agrees at 9 bases. Per germline, CDR1 SQVTM and CDR2 ANQGSEA. The CDR3 is 15 amino acids. The DNA of the CDR3 is TGCAGCGCTGAGGACAGCGGGAGGCCGCCCTACGAGCAATACTTC. Its translation is CSAEDSGRPPYEQYF.

This chain uses TRBV12-3 or TRBV12-4 with TRBJ1-1, with D possibly TRBD1 on 6 matching bases. V gave up 10 bases and J gave up 4 bases, with 16 bases separating them. The CDR3 length is 13 residues. For the CDR3, the DNA is TGTGCCAACACCGTGGGGGCGAGCACTGAAGCTTTCTTT. Encoded protein: CANTVGASTEAFF.

This clonotype showed up just a few times. This sequence joins TRBV20-1 and TRBJ2-7; 10 bases map to TRBD2. Germline CDR1 and CDR2: DFQATT and SNEGSKA (reference sequence). The CDR3 is 15 residues long. V lost 0 bases to trimming and J lost 3 bases; unmatched junction nucleotides: 5. The CDR3 DNA is TGCAGTGCTAGAGATCCAGCGGGAGGGGTCTACGAGCAGTACTTC. The encoded protein is CSARDPAGGVYEQYF.

With regard to this clonotype: Since the CDR3 does not end with the conserved phenylalanine or tryptophan, this likely comes from a read error. The CDR3, as DNA: TGTGCAAGCAGCTTAGATCGAGGAGATGCGCAGTATTTG. Amino acids: CASSLDRGDAQYL. The chain joins TRBV11-2 to TRBJ2-3; D is unresolved. This CDR3 has 13 residues. Germline V lookup: CDR1 SGHAT, CDR2 FQNNGV.

This clonotype was picked up many times. This chain uses TRBV7-9 with TRBJ2-4, with D perhaps matching TRBD1 (5 bases). Germline CDR1 reads SEHNR; CDR2 reads FQNEAQ (reference sequence). The ends were cut back, 1 base at V and 0 bases at J, with 10 bases in the middle. CDR3 length equals 16 residues. The CDR3 bases are TGTGCCAGCAGCTTAGGACAGTCCCTAGCCAAAAACATTCAGTACTTC. Encoded protein: CASSLGQSLAKNIQYF.

The V and J genes are TRBV24-1 and TRBJ2-1; TRBD2 is a possible D gene (6 bases). The CDR3 covers 15 residues. Germline loops: CDR1 KGHDR, CDR2 SFDVKD. The V and J ends lost 4 bases and 9 bases respectively, with 18 bases between them. The CDR3 reads CATSEYGLTGAEQFF. CDR3 DNA: TGTGCCACCAGTGAGTACGGACTAACGGGAGCTGAGCAGTTCTTC.

In regard to this clonotype: As the CDR3 is not closed by the conserved phenylalanine or tryptophan, this likely results from a read error. The gene calls are TRBV6-1 and TRBJ1-5, with 10 bases fitting TRBD1. Germline lookup yields CDR1 MNHNS and CDR2 SASEGT. CDR3 length: 17 residues. The CDR3 sequence: CANTRQGADLRNEPQHY. DNA for the CDR3: TGTGCCAACACTCGACAGGGGGCGGATCTTCGCAATGAGCCCCAGCATTAT.

There are many counts of this clonotype. The genes are TRBV12-3 or TRBV12-4 and TRBJ1-5; D call uncertain. The CDR3 covers 16 residues. V lost 8 bases and J 2 bases, leaving 19 bases between the germline ends. The CDR3 spells CASSLAGGFRNQPQHF. The CDR3 nucleotides read TGTGCCAGCTCCCTGGCGGGAGGGTTTCGCAATCAGCCCCAGCATTTT.

This clonotype was seen just once. This may come from a read error, since a much larger clone is one base off. The chain has TRBV28 and TRBJ1-1; D possibly corresponds to TRBD1 (6 bases). With 2 bases removed from V and 0 bases from J, the gap between germline ends came to 13 bases. The CDR3 has 16 residues. CDR1 and CDR2 (germline): MDHEN, SYDVKM. DNA of the CDR3: TGTGCCAGCAGTTTAGAGACCGGGACACTGAACACTGAAGCTTTCTTT. Its protein product is CASSLETGTLNTEAFF.

A remark on this clonotype: A read error may account for a junction end that differs from germline. The chain joins TRBV14 to TRBJ2-1; 8 nucleotides align to TRBD2. Looked up from germline, CDR1 is SGHDN and CDR2 is FVKESK. CDR3 length: 15 residues. The CDR3 protein is CASSEREKSYDEQFF. In DNA, the CDR3 is TGTGCCAGCAGCGAGCGGGAGAAGTCCTACGATGAGCAGTTCTTC.